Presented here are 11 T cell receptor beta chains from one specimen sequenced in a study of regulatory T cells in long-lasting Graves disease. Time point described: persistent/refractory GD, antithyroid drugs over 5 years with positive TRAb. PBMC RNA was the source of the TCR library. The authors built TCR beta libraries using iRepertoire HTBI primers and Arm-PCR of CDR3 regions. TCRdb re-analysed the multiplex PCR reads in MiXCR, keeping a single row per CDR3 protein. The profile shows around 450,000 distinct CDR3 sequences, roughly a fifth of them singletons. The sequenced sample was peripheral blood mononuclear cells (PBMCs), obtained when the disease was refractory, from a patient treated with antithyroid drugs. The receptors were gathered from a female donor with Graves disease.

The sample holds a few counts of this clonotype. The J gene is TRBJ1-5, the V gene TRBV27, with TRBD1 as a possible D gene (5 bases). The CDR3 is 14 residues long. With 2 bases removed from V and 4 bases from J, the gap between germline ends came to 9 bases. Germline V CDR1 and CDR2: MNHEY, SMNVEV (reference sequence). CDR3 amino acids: CASSLKGRNQPQHF. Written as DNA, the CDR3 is TGTGCCAGCAGTTTAAAGGGGAGGAATCAGCCCCAGCATTTT.

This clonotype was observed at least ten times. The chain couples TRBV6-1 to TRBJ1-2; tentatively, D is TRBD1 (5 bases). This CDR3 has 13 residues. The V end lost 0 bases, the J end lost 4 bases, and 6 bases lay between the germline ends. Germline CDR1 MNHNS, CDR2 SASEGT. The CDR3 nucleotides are TGTGCCAGCAGTGAAGCGGGACCCTATGGCTACACCTTC. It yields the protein CASSEAGPYGYTF.

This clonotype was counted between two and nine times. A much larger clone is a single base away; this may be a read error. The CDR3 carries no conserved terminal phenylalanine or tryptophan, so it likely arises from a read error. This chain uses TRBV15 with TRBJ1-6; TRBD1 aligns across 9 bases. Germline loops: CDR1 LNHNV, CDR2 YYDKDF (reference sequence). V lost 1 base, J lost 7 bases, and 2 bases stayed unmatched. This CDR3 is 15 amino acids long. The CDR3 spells CATSRAGTGNSPLHS. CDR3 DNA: TGTGCCACCAGCAGAGCCGGGACAGGGAATTCACCCCTCCACTCT.

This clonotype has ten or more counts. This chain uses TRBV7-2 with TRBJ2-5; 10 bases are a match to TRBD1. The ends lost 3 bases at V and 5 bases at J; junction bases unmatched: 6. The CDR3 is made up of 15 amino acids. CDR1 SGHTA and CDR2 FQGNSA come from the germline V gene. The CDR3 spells CASSFLRDRGETQYF. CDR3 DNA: TGTGCCAGCAGCTTTCTCCGGGACAGGGGTGAGACCCAGTACTTC.

CDR3 amino acids: CASSQNRDRVHEQYF. The CDR3 DNA is TGTGCCAGCAGTCAAAACCGGGACAGGGTACACGAGCAGTACTTC. The chain links TRBV13 to TRBJ2-7; TRBD1 matches 9 bases. Germline V gene lookup returns CDR1 PRHDT and CDR2 FYEKMQ (reference sequence). Trimming took 6 bases from V and 5 from J; bases not matched to a gene: 11. The CDR3 extends over 15 amino acids.

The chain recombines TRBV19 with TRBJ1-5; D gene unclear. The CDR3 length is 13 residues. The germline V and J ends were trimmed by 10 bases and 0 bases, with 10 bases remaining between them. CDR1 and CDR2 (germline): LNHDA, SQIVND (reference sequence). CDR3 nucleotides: TGTGCCACTGCGGAGGGTAGCAATCAGCCCCAGCATTTT. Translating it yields CATAEGSNQPQHF.

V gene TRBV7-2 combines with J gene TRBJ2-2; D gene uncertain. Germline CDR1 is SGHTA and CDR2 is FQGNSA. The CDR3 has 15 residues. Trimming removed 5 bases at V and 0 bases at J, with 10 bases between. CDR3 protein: CASSQQSPNTGELFF. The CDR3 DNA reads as TGTGCCAGCAGCCAACAGAGTCCGAACACCGGGGAGCTGTTTTTT. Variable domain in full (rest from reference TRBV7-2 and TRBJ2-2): GAGVSQSPSNKVTEKGKDVELRCDPISGHTALYWYRQSLGQGLEFLIYFQGNSAPDKSGLPSDRFSAERTGGSVSTLTIQRTQQEDSAVYLCASSQQSPNTGELFFGEGSRLTVL.

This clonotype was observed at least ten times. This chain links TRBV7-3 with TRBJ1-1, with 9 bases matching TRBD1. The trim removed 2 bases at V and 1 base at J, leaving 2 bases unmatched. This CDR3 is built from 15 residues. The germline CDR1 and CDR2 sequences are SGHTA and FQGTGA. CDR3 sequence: CASSLGTGKNTEAFF. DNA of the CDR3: TGTGCCAGCAGCTTAGGGACAGGGAAGAACACTGAAGCTTTCTTT.

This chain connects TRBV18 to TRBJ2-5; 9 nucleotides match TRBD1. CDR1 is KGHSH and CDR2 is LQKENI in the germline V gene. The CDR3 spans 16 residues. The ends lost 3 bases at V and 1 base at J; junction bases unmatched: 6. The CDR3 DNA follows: TGTGCCAGCTCACCGAGGACAGGGGATTTCCAAGAGACCCAGTACTTC. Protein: CASSPRTGDFQETQYF.

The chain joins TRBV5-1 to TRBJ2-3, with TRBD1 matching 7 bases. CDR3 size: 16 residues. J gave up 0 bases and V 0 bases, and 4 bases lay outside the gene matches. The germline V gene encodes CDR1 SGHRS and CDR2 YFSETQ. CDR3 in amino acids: CASSLGDSSSTDTQYF. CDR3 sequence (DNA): TGCGCCAGCAGCTTGGGGGACAGTTCTAGCACAGATACGCAGTATTTT. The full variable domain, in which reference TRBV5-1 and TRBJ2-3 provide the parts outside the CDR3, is KAGVTQTPRYLIKTRGQQVTLSCSPISGHRSVSWYQQTPGQGLQFLFEYFSETQRNKGNFPGRFSGRQFSNSRSEMNVSTLELGDSALYLCASSLGDSSSTDTQYFGPGTRLTVL.

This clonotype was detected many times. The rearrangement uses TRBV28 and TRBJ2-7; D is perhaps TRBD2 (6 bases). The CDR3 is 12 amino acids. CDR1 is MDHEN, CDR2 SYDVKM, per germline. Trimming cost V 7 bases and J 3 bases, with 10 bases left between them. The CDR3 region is CASTGLFYEQYF. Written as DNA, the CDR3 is TGTGCCAGCACGGGACTGTTCTACGAGCAGTACTTC.